The rows below give T cell receptor beta chains drawn from one sample of a study of spatial heterogeneity in lung cancer. Via MiXCR, TCRdb re-called the 5' RACE reads, giving one row per CDR3 protein. Of 7,000 to 8,500 distinct CDR3 sequences listed, about 16% are singletons. Specimen: normal lung tissue next to the tumor, collected at surgery. These receptors were taken from a male donor with early-stage non-small cell lung cancer. The CDR3 runs from the conserved cysteine through the conserved F or W. Fields, in order: V gene, J gene, D gene, clone size, CDR3 DNA, CDR3 protein. The D gene is left open where the match is weak. Some rows have no size entry. The others give once, few or many, or a class for an expanded clone.

V: TRBV6-5; J: TRBJ2-7; D: TRBD1; size: medium-sized; DNA: TGTGCCAGCAGGGGACAGGCCTACTACGAGCAGTACTTC; CDR3: CASRGQAYYEQYF
V: TRBV14; J: TRBJ1-4; D: -; size: -; DNA: TGTGCCAGCAGCCAAGATTCTAGACAGAATGAAAAACTGTTTTTT; CDR3: CASSQDSRQNEKLFF
V: TRBV7-6; J: TRBJ2-3; D: TRBD2; size: many; DNA: TGTGCCAGCAGCCTAGCGGGAGCTAGCACAGATACGCAGTATTTT; CDR3: CASSLAGASTDTQYF
V: TRBV7-9; J: TRBJ2-1; D: -; size: large; DNA: TGTGCCAGCAGCCCTCTGGGACGGAGGGTCAATGAGCAGTTCTTC; CDR3: CASSPLGRRVNEQFF
V: TRBV7-2; J: TRBJ1-1; D: -; size: -; DNA: TGTGCCAGCAGCACATCTTTAGGACAGAACACTGAAGCTTTCTTT; CDR3: CASSTSLGQNTEAFF
V: TRBV30; J: TRBJ1-1; D: -; size: medium-sized; DNA: TGTGCCTGGAGGATAGGTAACGCTGAAGCTTTCTTT; CDR3: CAWRIGNAEAFF
V: TRBV28; J: TRBJ2-1; D: TRBD1; size: many; DNA: TGTGCCAGCAGTCCAGGGGGCAAAAGGAACAATGAGCAGTTCTTC; CDR3: CASSPGGKRNNEQFF
V: TRBV5-4; J: TRBJ1-2; D: -; size: many; DNA: TGTGCCAGCAGCTTTGGGGACTATGGCTACACCTTC; CDR3: CASSFGDYGYTF
V: TRBV20-1; J: TRBJ1-1; D: -; size: -; DNA: TGCAGTGCTAGGGGGGAGAACACTGAAGCTTTCTTT; CDR3: CSARGENTEAFF
V: TRBV2; J: TRBJ2-1; D: TRBD2; size: medium-sized; DNA: TGTGCCAGCAGGACAACTAGCGGGAGAACTAATGAGCAGTTCTTC; CDR3: CASRTTSGRTNEQFF
V: TRBV12-3/TRBV12-4; J: TRBJ1-1; D: TRBD1; size: few; DNA: TGTGCCAGCAGTTCGACAGGGGGCGAGCACACTGAAGCTTTCTTT; CDR3: CASSSTGGEHTEAFF
V: TRBV12-3/TRBV12-4; J: TRBJ2-5; D: -; size: medium-sized; DNA: TGTGCCAGCAGTTTATCACCCCAAGAGACCCAGTACTTC; CDR3: CASSLSPQETQYF
V: TRBV5-6; J: TRBJ1-6; D: -; size: -; DNA: TGTGCCAGCAGCTTGTTAGCTGGGGTTGCTAATTCACCCCTCCACTTT; CDR3: CASSLLAGVANSPLHF
V: TRBV28; J: TRBJ2-7; D: TRBD2; size: few; DNA: TGTGCCAGCAGCCCCCATGGAGCGGGAGGGTTGGACGAGCAGTACTTC; CDR3: CASSPHGAGGLDEQYF
V: TRBV7-6; J: TRBJ2-1; D: -; size: many; DNA: TGTGCCAGCAGCTCCGGTTCGGGGCCGTACAATGAGCAGTTCTTC; CDR3: CASSSGSGPYNEQFF
V: TRBV20-1; J: TRBJ2-7; D: TRBD2; size: many; DNA: TGCAGTGCTAGAGATAGCGGGAGAAGGGACTTC; CDR3: CSARDSGRRDF
V: TRBV5-1; J: TRBJ2-1; D: TRBD1; size: -; DNA: TGCGCCAGCAGCTTGAACGGACAGGGCAGGAATGAGCAGTTCTTC; CDR3: CASSLNGQGRNEQFF